Below are 23 T cell receptor beta chains sequenced from a single sample in a study of cytomegalovirus exposure and HLA in healthy donors. With 60 Vbeta and 13 Jbeta primers, the PCR was carried out. Sequenced by immunoSEQ multiplex PCR; TCRdb stores in-frame clones only, minus some. The data hold roughly 60,000 clones, with approximately 77% observed a single time. Sequencing input: PBMCs. The receptors originated from a woman aged 40-49 years in good health and CMV-seropositive.

The J gene is TRBJ2-2, the V gene TRBV25-1; TRBD2 matches at 8 bases. The CDR3 is 17 residues long. CDR1 and CDR2 from the germline V gene are MGHDK and SYGVNS. With 5 bases clipped from V and 2 bases from J, the junction kept 10 bases outside the gene matches. The DNA of the CDR3 is TGTGCCAGCAGTCCCTTCCAAGGGACTAGAAACACCGGGGAGCTGTTTTTT. Protein product: CASSPFQGTRNTGELFF.

This rearrangement joins TRBV15 to TRBJ2-7, with TRBD1 matching 9 bases. V lost 4 bases and J lost 3; bases outside the gene matches: 10. Per the germline V gene, CDR1 is LNHNV and CDR2 is YYDKDF (reference sequence). This CDR3 is built from 16 residues. CDR3 nucleotide sequence: TGTGCCACCAGCACGGGCCGGACAGGGGCTAACTACGAGCAGTACTTC. Its protein product is CATSTGRTGANYEQYF. The full variable domain, completed using reference TRBV15 and TRBJ2-7, is DAMVIQNPRYQVTQFGKPVTLSCSQTLNHNVMYWYQQKSSQAPKLLFHYYDKDFNNEADTPDNFQSRRPNTSFCFLDIRSPGLGDTAMYLCATSTGRTGANYEQYFGPGTRLTVT.

This clone was seen once. The conserved closing phenylalanine or tryptophan is absent in this CDR3, likely reflecting a read error. J is TRBJ1-6 and V is TRBV19; possible D gene TRBD1, 6 bases. V lost 6 bases to trimming and J lost 8 bases, with 11 bases between them. The CDR3 is 13 amino acids. Germline V gene sequence: CDR1 LNHDA, CDR2 SQIVND (reference sequence). The DNA for the CDR3 is TGTGCCAGTAGCACAGGGTGGCATTCACCCCTCCACCTT. It encodes CASSTGWHSPLHL.

V and J are TRBV29-1 and TRBJ2-7; tentative D call: TRBD2 (7 bases). The CDR3 is 13 residues long. Looked up from germline, CDR1 is SQVTM and CDR2 is ANQGSEA. The germline V and J ends were trimmed by 7 bases and 5 bases, with 18 bases remaining between them. The DNA of the CDR3 is TGCAGCGCCGGGAGGCAGGGGCGGAACGAGCAGTACTTC. This sequence encodes CSAGRQGRNEQYF.

This clone was counted between two and nine times. V gene TRBV4-3 combines with J gene TRBJ1-4; the D gene is possibly TRBD1 (5 bases). Germline V lookup: CDR1 LGHNA, CDR2 YSLEER. V shed 2 bases and J shed 8 bases, with 15 bases lying between them. This CDR3 spans 15 amino acids. CDR3 residues: CASSQWGGAGEKLFF. For the CDR3, the DNA is TGCGCCAGCAGCCAATGGGGTGGGGCTGGCGAAAAACTGTTTTTT.

The CDR3 region is CASRSEATNEKLFF. The CDR3 DNA is TGTGCCAGCAGGTCAGAGGCAACTAATGAAAAACTGTTTTTT. The chain recombines TRBV5-4 with TRBJ1-4; unclear D gene. Trimming pared 5 bases from V and 0 bases from J, leaving 8 bases between. CDR3 size: 14 residues. Germline loops: CDR1 SGHNT, CDR2 YYREEE (reference sequence).

This clone showed up just once. The genes are TRBV27 and TRBJ1-1; D is uncertain. The CDR3 runs 14 residues. The V gene lost 0 bases and the J gene lost 0 bases, with 5 bases spanning the gap. Germline lookup yields CDR1 MNHEY and CDR2 SMNVEV (reference sequence). CDR3 in DNA: TGTGCCAGCAGTTTATCTCGTATGAACACTGAAGCTTTCTTT. Amino acids: CASSLSRMNTEAFF.

CDR3 sequence: CASSRSGSDTQYF. The DNA for the CDR3 is TGTGCCAGCTCACGTTCCGGTAGTGATACGCAGTATTTT. The V and J genes are TRBV18 and TRBJ2-3; unclear D gene. The V gene lost 4 bases and the J gene lost 6 bases, with 11 bases spanning the gap. Germline V gives CDR1 KGHSH, CDR2 LQKENI. This CDR3 has 13 residues.

DNA of the CDR3: TGTGCCAGCACTCCTGCAGGATCACCCCTCCACTTT. Its translation is CASTPAGSPLHF. The gene calls are TRBV6-1 and TRBJ1-6, with no clear D. V shed 7 bases and J shed 10 bases, with 11 bases lying between them. CDR3 length: 12 residues. Germline CDR1 and CDR2: MNHNS and SASEGT.

This chain links TRBV2 with TRBJ2-2; 9 bases map to TRBD1. The ends lost 7 bases at V and 4 bases at J; junction bases unmatched: 4. The CDR3 extends over 14 amino acids. CDR1 and CDR2 from the germline V gene are SNHLY and FYNNEI. CDR3: CASTGTGSTGELFF. DNA for the CDR3: TGTGCCAGCACCGGGACAGGGTCCACCGGGGAGCTGTTTTTT.

This chain links TRBV5-6 with TRBJ1-1, with unresolved D. Germline values: CDR1 SGHDT, CDR2 YYEEEE. V dropped 0 bases and J dropped 0 bases, with 12 bases sitting between them. This CDR3 comprises 16 residues. CDR3 loop: CASSLGSGQLNTEAFF. CDR3 sequence (DNA): TGTGCCAGCAGCTTGGGGTCGGGTCAGCTGAACACTGAAGCTTTCTTT. Together with reference TRBV5-6 and TRBJ1-1, the CDR3 gives the full variable domain: DAGVTQSPTHLIKTRGQQVTLRCSPKSGHDTVSWYQQALGQGPQFIFQYYEEEERQRGNFPDRFSGHQFPNYSSELNVNALLLGDSALYLCASSLGSGQLNTEAFFGQGTRLTVV.

V usage is TRBV5-4 and J usage is TRBJ2-7; 7 bases agree with TRBD2. The CDR3 loop spans 14 amino acids. The germline V gene has CDR1 SGHNT and CDR2 YYREEE (reference sequence). V lost 1 base, J lost 5 bases, and 6 bases stayed unmatched. The CDR3 is CASSLSWTSNEQYF. The CDR3 DNA follows: TGTGCCAGCAGCTTGTCCTGGACTAGTAACGAGCAGTACTTC.

The CDR3 nucleotides read TGCGCCAGCAGCCAAGGGTATGGGGGAGGGGTGACAGATACGCAGTATTTT. This gives the protein CASSQGYGGGVTDTQYF. This chain joins TRBV4-3 and TRBJ2-3; 7 nucleotides align to TRBD2. V shed 1 base, J shed 3 bases, and the junction held 10 bases outside the gene matches. The CDR3 is 17 amino acids. The germline CDR1 and CDR2 sequences are LGHNA and YSLEER.

The genes are TRBV19 and TRBJ1-1, with D possibly being TRBD1 (5 bases). The CDR3 is made up of 14 amino acids. The germline gives CDR1 LNHDA, CDR2 SQIVND (reference sequence). V lost 3 bases, J lost 2 bases, and 10 bases lay in between. The CDR3 reads CASSMWGENTEAFF. CDR3 coding DNA: TGTGCCAGTAGTATGTGGGGGGAAAACACTGAAGCTTTCTTT.

The chain has TRBV15 and TRBJ2-6, with TRBD2 matching 14 bases. J lost 0 bases, V lost 1 base, and 2 bases had no gene match. The CDR3 consists of 19 residues. Germline-derived CDR1 and CDR2 are LNHNV and YYDKDF (reference sequence). The CDR3 nucleotides are TGTGCCACCAGCAGAGCCGGGACTAGCGGGAGCTCTGGGGCCAACGTCCTGACTTTC. This sequence encodes CATSRAGTSGSSGANVLTF.

The chain employs TRBV5-8 and TRBJ1-1; D is possibly TRBD1 (6 bases). Germline lookup yields CDR1 SGHTS and CDR2 YDEGEE. The CDR3 runs to 16 residues. Trimming shortened V by 0 bases and J by 1 base, and 13 bases separated the two germline ends. The chain's CDR3 is CASSLGAGTTNTEAFF. The CDR3 DNA reads as TGTGCCAGCAGCTTGGGGGCCGGGACAACGAACACTGAAGCTTTCTTT.

This clone was detected only once. The rearrangement links TRBV27 to TRBJ1-5; TRBD1 might be the D (6 bases). Germline-derived CDR1 and CDR2 are MNHEY and SMNVEV (reference sequence). Trimming removed 3 bases at V and 3 bases at J, with 9 bases between. The CDR3 runs to 14 residues. This chain's CDR3 is CASSFDRFNQPQHF. The CDR3 nucleotides are TGTGCCAGCAGTTTCGACAGGTTCAATCAGCCCCAGCATTTT.

A few counts support this clone. J is TRBJ2-3 and V is TRBV13; the match to TRBD2 covers 8 bases. Per the germline V gene, CDR1 is PRHDT and CDR2 is FYEKMQ (reference sequence). The ends lost 5 bases at V and 6 bases at J; junction bases unmatched: 13. The CDR3 contains 16 residues. The CDR3 sequence is CASSPGGSGLGDTQYF. The CDR3 DNA is TGTGCCAGCAGCCCGGGGGGGAGCGGGCTCGGGGATACGCAGTATTTT.

This chain connects TRBV9 to TRBJ2-1, with 7 nucleotides matching TRBD2. The V gene's germline CDR1 is SGDLS and CDR2 YYNGEE. Trimming took 7 bases from V and 8 from J; bases not matched to a gene: 9. This CDR3 is built from 13 residues. Here the CDR3 reads CASSRGVGDEQFF. The CDR3 nucleotides read TGTGCCAGCTCCCGGGGGGTAGGTGATGAGCAGTTCTTC. Together with reference TRBV9 and TRBJ2-1, the CDR3 gives the full variable domain: DSGVTQTPKHLITATGQRVTLRCSPRSGDLSVYWYQQSLDQGLQFLIQYYNGEERAKGNILERFSAQQFPDLHSELNLSSLELGDSALYFCASSRGVGDEQFFGPGTRLTVL.

The rearrangement links TRBV29-1 to TRBJ1-2; D is perhaps TRBD1 (5 bases). The V end lost 5 bases, the J end lost 4 bases, and 14 bases lay between the germline ends. CDR1 and CDR2 from the germline V gene are SQVTM and ANQGSEA. This CDR3 has 13 amino acids. DNA of the CDR3: TGCAGCGTTACAGAAGACAGCTCCTATGGCTACACCTTC. Translating gives CSVTEDSSYGYTF.

V is TRBV2 and J is TRBJ2-3, with D possibly TRBD1 on 7 matching bases. Germline CDR1 reads SNHLY; CDR2 reads FYNNEI. The CDR3 length is 12 residues. V lost 7 bases, J lost 8 bases, and 13 bases lay in between. The CDR3 region is CASIGGGRTQYF. CDR3 sequence (DNA): TGTGCCAGCATTGGAGGGGGCCGTACGCAGTATTTT.

This clone has a single count. V gene TRBV7-8 combines with J gene TRBJ1-1; no clear D. V lost 5 bases and J lost 3, with 16 bases in between. Germline V gene data show CDR1 as SGHVS and CDR2 as FQNEAQ. The CDR3 is 15 amino acids. CDR3 nucleotides: TGTGCCAGCAGCCCCGATTGGGCGTCAGACACTGAAGCTTTCTTT. This translates into CASSPDWASDTEAFF.

V is TRBV6-1 and J is TRBJ2-3; maybe TRBD2 (6 bases). CDR1 and CDR2 (germline): MNHNS, SASEGT. Trimming left V 3 bases short and J 3 bases short, with 13 bases between. The CDR3 length is 15 residues. The CDR3: CASSDLSGTTDTQYF. For the CDR3, the DNA is TGTGCCAGCAGTGACCTTAGCGGTACAACAGATACGCAGTATTTT.